This TCR beta chain was documented in a study of T cell repertoires in cytomegalovirus infection. Whole-study context: Recently identified HLA-C-restricted CMV epitopes and well-studied HLA-B-restricted CMV epitopes were used by the study. General study results and limits: Dominant in the ex vivo response were TCR beta clonotypes restricted by HLA-C and specific for CMV.

Trimming cost V 0 bases and J 1 base; bases outside gene matches: 2. The CDR3 totals 16 residues. In germline, CDR1 is SGHNT, CDR2 YYREEE (reference sequence). TCRdb redid the calling of the reads with MiXCR, one entry per CDR3 protein. Among 200,000 to 250,000 distinct CDR3 sequences listed, roughly 34% were seen once. This clonotype was detected only a few times. Its antigen is undetermined. The genes are TRBV5-4 and TRBJ2-2, with TRBD1 identical over 8 bases. The source was CD8+ T cells from cultured PBMCs, collected from culture after CMV antigen stimulation. The origin of this receptor is a human donor in good health (CMV status not recorded). Some clones in this sample may be carry-over from other donors' samples. The CDR3 DNA reads as TGTGCCAGCAGCTTGGTGGGGACAGGGAACACCGGGGAGCTGTTTTTT. Translation gives CASSLVGTGNTGELFF.